These T cell receptor beta chains were read from a single sample in a study of T cells in Graves' hyperthyroidism and ophthalmopathy. TCRdb independently ran MiXCR on the multiplex PCR reads; one entry per CDR3 protein. Altogether hundreds of thousands of distinct CDR3 sequences are present, 14% being singletons, with the ten largest covering 10% to 13%. The sample taken for sequencing was blood. The receptor set was obtained from a woman between 18 and 29 years old with Graves' hyperthyroidism. Both conserved end residues are part of each CDR3. A D gene is named only where the DNA matches it firmly. A clone size is listed for some rows: how often the clone was seen (once, few, many), or a class if it is expanded.

d_gene | j_gene | v_gene | abundance | CDR3nt | CDR3aa
TRBD2 | TRBJ2-7 | TRBV20-1 | few | TGCAGTGCAAGGACTAGCGGGGGATCCTACGAGCAGTACTTC | CSARTSGGSYEQYF
TRBD2 | TRBJ2-1 | TRBV7-9 | - | TGTGCCAGCTCTTTCCCGGTGGCGGGAGGTCACTATGAGCAGTTCTTC | CASSFPVAGGHYEQFF
- | TRBJ2-5 | TRBV5-8 | many | TGTGCCAGCAGCGGGAGCGGTCGCCTCCAAGAGACCCAGTACTTC | CASSGSGRLQETQYF
TRBD1 | TRBJ1-1 | TRBV11-2 | many | TGTGCCAGCAGCCGTACAGGGGCTGGGAACACTGAAGCTTTCTTT | CASSRTGAGNTEAFF
- | TRBJ2-1 | TRBV4-1 | many | TGCGCCAGCAGCCAACAGACCGCCCCATCGGGCAATGAGCAGTTCTTC | CASSQQTAPSGNEQFF
- | TRBJ2-7 | TRBV13 | few | TGTGCCAGCAGCTATGCAGGGGTTAGAGAGCAGTACTTC | CASSYAGVREQYF
- | TRBJ2-3 | TRBV27 | - | TGTGCCAGCAGTCTGAACCGTGTTGATACGCAGTATTTT | CASSLNRVDTQYF
TRBD1 | TRBJ2-2 | TRBV12-3/TRBV12-4 | many | TGTGCCAGCAGTTTAACCTTTCGACTCCGGGACAGGGACGACACCGGGGAGCTGTTTTTT | CASSLTFRLRDRDDTGELFF
- | TRBJ2-7 | TRBV25-1 | - | TGTGCCAGCAGTGAATCACGGGTTAGCTACGAGCAGTACTTC | CASSESRVSYEQYF
TRBD2 | TRBJ2-7 | TRBV7-3 | - | TGTGCCAGCAGTCCCGTAGCGGGAGAGACCTACGAGCAGTACTTC | CASSPVAGETYEQYF
- | TRBJ1-2 | TRBV6-6 | many | TGTGCCAGCAGTTACTCGATAAAGATCGGCGGGGCTTATGGCTACACCTTC | CASSYSIKIGGAYGYTF
TRBD1 | TRBJ1-5 | TRBV9 | many | TGTGCCAGCAGCGCCACCGGGACAGGGGACCGTCGAGCCCAGCATTTT | CASSATGTGDRRAQHF
- | TRBJ1-1 | TRBV7-8 | many | TGTGCCAGCAGCTTAGACAGGTTCCTAAAAGACACTGAAGCTTTCTTT | CASSLDRFLKDTEAFF
TRBD1 | TRBJ1-5 | TRBV30 | few | TGTGCCTGGGAGCCGGGACAGGGGAATCAGCCCCAGCATTTT | CAWEPGQGNQPQHF
- | TRBJ1-1 | TRBV29-1 | many | TGCAGCGTTGAAGGCAGGGTCACTGAAGCTTTCTTT | CSVEGRVTEAFF
TRBD1 | TRBJ2-5 | TRBV27 | few | TGTGCCAGCTCGGGACAGGGAGGAGGGGAGACCCAGTACTTC | CASSGQGGGETQYF
TRBD1 | TRBJ1-2 | TRBV5-6 | many | TGTGCCAGCAGCTTGGTGGACAGGGTCAGCTATGGCTACACCTTC | CASSLVDRVSYGYTF
- | TRBJ1-2 | TRBV30 | many | TGTGCCTGGAGTGGCCTTGCAGGGAAGAGCTATGGCTACACCTTC | CAWSGLAGKSYGYTF
TRBD2 | TRBJ2-3 | TRBV4-2 | - | TGTGCCAGCAGCCAAGAATTAGCGGGAGGAGATACGCAGTATTTT | CASSQELAGGDTQYF
TRBD2 | TRBJ2-1 | TRBV7-3 | few | TGTGCCAGCAGCTTAACGTCTGGCGGGAGTAATGAGCAGTTCTTC | CASSLTSGGSNEQFF
TRBD1 | TRBJ2-1 | TRBV11-2 | - | TGTGCCAGCTCCGGGACAGGGGGCCCCGGGATGGTGAATGAGCAGTTCTTC | CASSGTGGPGMVNEQFF
TRBD2 | TRBJ2-3 | TRBV4-1 | many | TGCGCCAGCAGCCCGTCCAGAGCGGGAGCAGGAACAGATACGCAGTATTTT | CASSPSRAGAGTDTQYF
- | TRBJ2-3 | TRBV4-1 | few | TGCGCCAGCAGCCAAGAAACGGGCCTAATCATCGGCACAGATACGCAGTATTTT | CASSQETGLIIGTDTQYF
- | TRBJ1-5 | TRBV24-1 | few | TGTGCCACCAGTGGACAGAACAATCAGCCCCAGCATTTT | CATSGQNNQPQHF
- | TRBJ2-7 | TRBV11-1 | many | TGTGCCAGCAGCTTAGGGCCGGTTGACTACGAGCAGTACTTC | CASSLGPVDYEQYF
TRBD1 | TRBJ2-7 | TRBV18 | many | TGTGCCAGCTCACACCGGGACAGGTGGTCAGAGCAGTACTTC | CASSHRDRWSEQYF
- | TRBJ1-6 | TRBV9 | few | TGTGCCAGCAGCGCCCGGACAGATCCGGGCAATTCACCCCTCCACTTT | CASSARTDPGNSPLHF
- | TRBJ1-4 | TRBV4-1 | - | TGCGCCAGCAGCCAAGATCCGTCCAGAGGGGGAAAACTGTTTTTT | CASSQDPSRGGKLFF
- | TRBJ2-1 | TRBV10-1 | - | TGCGCCAGCAGTGAGTCGGGACTGGAAATCAATGAGCAGTTCTTC | CASSESGLEINEQFF
- | TRBJ2-5 | TRBV6-1 | many | TGTGCCACCAATCCCCCCCCCGAGATCCAAGAGACCCAGTACTTC | CATNPPPEIQETQYF
- | TRBJ2-7 | TRBV18 | few | TGTGCCAGCGCGCCCAGAGGGGAGGACGACGAGCAGTACTTC | CASAPRGEDDEQYF
TRBD2 | TRBJ2-1 | TRBV29-1 | many | TGCAGCGTCATCCCCGGGACTAGCGGGAGTGGTGAGCAGTTCTTC | CSVIPGTSGSGEQFF
TRBD1 | TRBJ1-5 | TRBV6-2/TRBV6-3 | few | TGTGCCAGCAGTTTCCCCCGGGACAGGGGGGGGGCCCAGCATTTT | CASSFPRDRGGAQHF
TRBD2 | TRBJ2-7 | TRBV25-1 | few | TGTGCCAGCAGTGATTGGACTAGCGGGGACGAGCAGTACTTC | CASSDWTSGDEQYF
- | TRBJ2-3 | TRBV7-2 | - | TGTGCCAGCAGCTTAGGAGGGGCCCCCCCAGATACGCAGTATTTT | CASSLGGAPPDTQYF
TRBD1 | TRBJ2-1 | TRBV7-2 | - | TGTGCCAGCAGCCCCCAAGCGACAGGGGATTACAATGAGCAGTTCTTC | CASSPQATGDYNEQFF
- | TRBJ1-4 | TRBV7-9 | few | TGTGCCAGCAGCTTTAGCAGTCCTAATGAAAAACTGTTTTTT | CASSFSSPNEKLFF
- | TRBJ2-2 | TRBV7-2 | - | TGTGCCAGCAGCTTATATTATCAGTTAACCGGGGAGCTGTTTTTT | CASSLYYQLTGELFF
- | TRBJ2-7 | TRBV2 | many | TGTGCCAGCAGTGATCGGCGACGGACCTACGAGCAGTACTTC | CASSDRRRTYEQYF
- | TRBJ1-1 | TRBV19 | - | TGTGCCGCATCAACAGGGTTGGACACTGAAGCTTTCTTT | CAASTGLDTEAFF
TRBD1 | TRBJ1-5 | TRBV12-3/TRBV12-4 | few | TGTGCCAGCTCAGGACAGGACTTAAATCAGCCCCAGCATTTT | CASSGQDLNQPQHF
TRBD1 | TRBJ2-1 | TRBV13 | many | TGTGCCAGCAGCCGCCGGGACAGGGGCAATGAGCAGTTCTTC | CASSRRDRGNEQFF
TRBD2 | TRBJ2-1 | TRBV19 | - | TGTGCCAGTAGTATTCTAGCGGGACTCAATGAGCAGTTCTTC | CASSILAGLNEQFF
TRBD1 | TRBJ2-5 | TRBV7-9 | few | TGTGCCAGCAGCCAAAACACAGGGGTCGGGGAGACCCAGTACTTC | CASSQNTGVGETQYF
TRBD1 | TRBJ1-5 | TRBV11-1 | many | TGTGCCAGCAGCTCGGACAGGGAACCAAATCAGCCCCAGCATTTT | CASSSDREPNQPQHF
- | TRBJ2-1 | TRBV2 | - | TGTGCCAGCAGGGGGTTTCAGAGGCCATCGGACAATGAGCAGTTCTTC | CASRGFQRPSDNEQFF
TRBD2 | TRBJ2-7 | TRBV28 | many | TGTGCCAGCAGTCCGGGACTAGCGGGAGGGAGCTCCTACGAGCAGTACTTC | CASSPGLAGGSSYEQYF
TRBD1 | TRBJ1-4 | TRBV24-1 | - | TGTGCCACCAGTGATTCAGCCGGGACAGGGGAAAAACTGTTTTTT | CATSDSAGTGEKLFF
- | TRBJ2-2 | TRBV30 | many | TGTGCCTGGAGTCCCACCGGGGCCGGGGAGCTGTTTTTT | CAWSPTGAGELFF
TRBD2 | TRBJ2-1 | TRBV7-8 | few | TGTGCCAGCAGCTTAGTAACGGCGTTACTAGCGGTTTATTACAATGAGCAGTTCTTC | CASSLVTALLAVYYNEQFF
TRBD2 | TRBJ2-5 | TRBV10-3 | many | TGTGCCATCAGTGACTGGACTAGCGGGGAGACCCAGTACTTC | CAISDWTSGETQYF
- | TRBJ2-1 | TRBV7-9 | many | TGTGCCAGCAGCCAATCACGGACTCCCTTCTCCGGGGACAATGAGCAGTTCTTC | CASSQSRTPFSGDNEQFF
- | TRBJ2-1 | TRBV7-9 | many | TGTGCCAGCAGCTTAGCCCCAGGGGATGAGCAGTTCTTC | CASSLAPGDEQFF